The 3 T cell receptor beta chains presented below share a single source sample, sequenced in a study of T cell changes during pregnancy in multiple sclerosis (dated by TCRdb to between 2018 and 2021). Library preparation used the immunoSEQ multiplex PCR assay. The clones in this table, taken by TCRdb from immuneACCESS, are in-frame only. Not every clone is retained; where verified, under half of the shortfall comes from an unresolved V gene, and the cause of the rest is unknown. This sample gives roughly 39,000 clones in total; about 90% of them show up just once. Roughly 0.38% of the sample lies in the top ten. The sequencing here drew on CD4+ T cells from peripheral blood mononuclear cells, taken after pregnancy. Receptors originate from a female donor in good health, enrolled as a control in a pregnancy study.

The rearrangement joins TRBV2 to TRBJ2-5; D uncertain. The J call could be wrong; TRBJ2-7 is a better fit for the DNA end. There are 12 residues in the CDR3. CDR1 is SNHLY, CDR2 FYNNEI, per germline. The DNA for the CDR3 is TGTGCCAGCGAGCGTGACTCCTACGAGCAGTACTTC. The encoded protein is CASERDSYEQYF.

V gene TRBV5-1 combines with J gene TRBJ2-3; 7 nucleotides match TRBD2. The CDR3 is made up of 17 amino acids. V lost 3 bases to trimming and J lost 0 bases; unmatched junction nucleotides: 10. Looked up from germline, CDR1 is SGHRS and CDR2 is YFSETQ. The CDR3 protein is CASSSSGSLASTDTQYF. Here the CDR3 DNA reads TGCGCCAGCAGCTCCTCAGGGTCACTAGCGAGCACAGATACGCAGTATTTT.

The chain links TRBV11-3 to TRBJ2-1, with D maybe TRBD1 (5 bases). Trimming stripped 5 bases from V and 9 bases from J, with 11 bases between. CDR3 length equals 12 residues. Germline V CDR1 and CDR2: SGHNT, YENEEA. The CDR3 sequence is CASSAHRGEQFF. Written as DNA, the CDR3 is TGTGCCAGCAGCGCCCATAGGGGTGAGCAGTTCTTC.